There are a few counts of the clone carrying this T cell receptor beta chain. The data originate from a study of blood T cells in healthy people across ages. For the study at large: Every two T cells gave about one barcoded beta molecule via template switching.

A second about 7 to 11 cycle PCR used barcoded and J-beta primers. TCRdb fed the 5' RACE reads into MiXCR, producing one record per CDR3 protein. The sample records about 930,000 distinct CDR3 sequences, 25% to 35% being singletons. Each donor supplied around 10 milliliters of peripheral blood. The CDR3 spans 16 residues. In germline, CDR1 is MNHNY, CDR2 SVGAGI (reference sequence). Trimming removed 3 bases from V and 6 bases from J; junction bases left unmatched: 11. This sample was shared with a second study, whose subject was T cells of mothers and their children.

Sequencing was done on a sample of blood. This TCR came from a woman in her thirties or forties in good health. The chain combines TRBV6-6 with TRBJ1-2; TRBD1 matches at 9 bases. DNA of the CDR3: TGTGCCAGCAGTTATAAAGCCCCCGACAGGGGGGATGGCTACACCTTC. It translates to CASSYKAPDRGDGYTF.